The 24 T cell receptor beta chains below were found in one sample sequenced in a study of blood T cell repertoires in COVID-19. The assay was immunoSEQ multiplex PCR, and TCRdb's table has in-frame clones only and misses some. Among 230,000 or so clones, less than 90% were seen once, and the ten largest hold less than 20%. The material sequenced was peripheral blood. The receptors stem from a man between 25 and 39 years old with active or convalescent COVID-19.

The chain is built from TRBV2 and TRBJ1-2, with D perhaps matching TRBD1 (6 bases). The V end was cut by 6 bases, the J end by 7 bases, with 12 bases between. The CDR3 contains 12 residues. Germline V gene data show CDR1 as SNHLY and CDR2 as FYNNEI. In nucleotides, the CDR3 is TGTGCCAGCAGCTCAACAGGGAGTGGCTACACCTTC. Protein: CASSSTGSGYTF.

The chain uses TRBV6-6 and TRBJ2-7, with a tentative D call TRBD2 (6 bases). Germline V gene lookup returns CDR1 MNHNY and CDR2 SVGAGI (reference sequence). The CDR3 extends over 14 amino acids. Trimming shortened V by 0 bases and J by 2 bases, and 8 bases separated the two germline ends. The CDR3 loop is CASSYSGTAYEQYF. The CDR3 DNA reads TGTGCCAGCAGTTACTCCGGGACTGCCTACGAGCAGTACTTC.

This sequence joins TRBV4-2 and TRBJ2-7; 8 bases map to TRBD1. The CDR3 runs 17 residues. CDR1 and CDR2 (germline): LGHNA, YNFKEQ. The V gene end was trimmed by 0 bases and the J gene end by 3 bases; junction bases not matched to a gene: 10. The CDR3 spells CASSQESDTGGNYEQYF. The CDR3 nucleotides read TGTGCCAGCAGCCAAGAATCAGATACAGGGGGGAACTACGAGCAGTACTTC.

The V call is TRBV11-2, the J call TRBJ1-6, with D unclear. The CDR3 contains 15 residues. V was trimmed by 3 bases and J by 5 bases, leaving 11 bases between them. Germline values: CDR1 SGHAT, CDR2 FQNNGV. The CDR3 bases are TGTGCCAGCAGCTTCTCAGCGGGGAATAATTCACCCCTCCACTTT. It encodes CASSFSAGNNSPLHF.

The V call is TRBV28, the J call TRBJ1-4; D not certain. There are 13 residues in the CDR3. In germline, CDR1 is MDHEN, CDR2 SYDVKM. V lost 4 bases, J lost 6 bases, and 9 bases lay in between. The CDR3 DNA reads as TGTGCCAGCAGTTCCCGTAGAGATGAAAAACTGTTTTTT. Protein sequence: CASSSRRDEKLFF.

The chain is built from TRBV4-1 and TRBJ2-1; unclear D gene. The ends were cut back, 1 base at V and 6 bases at J, with 10 bases in the middle. Germline CDR1 is MGHRA and CDR2 is YSYEKL. This CDR3 spans 14 amino acids. CDR3 DNA: TGCGCCAGCAGCCAAGGCTGGCCCCCCAATGAGCAGTTCTTC. As protein: CASSQGWPPNEQFF.

The V call is TRBV24-1, the J call TRBJ2-7; the D gene is possibly TRBD2 (6 bases). Germline CDR1 KGHDR, CDR2 SFDVKD. The CDR3 sequence is 13 residues long. Trimming took 9 bases from V and 13 from J, leaving 24 bases between them. The CDR3 is CATFVSGVATCYF. Written as DNA, the CDR3 is TGTGCCACCTTCGTTTCGGGGGTGGCCACCTGTTACTTC.

The chain is built from TRBV9 and TRBJ1-4; weak D call: TRBD1 (6 bases). This CDR3 has 16 amino acids. The V gene lost 4 bases and the J gene lost 5 bases, with 18 bases spanning the gap. Germline-derived CDR1 and CDR2 are SGDLS and YYNGEE. The DNA of the CDR3 is TGTGCCAGCAGCCCCCCTTATGGGACACCAAATGAAAAACTGTTTTTT. It is translated as CASSPPYGTPNEKLFF.

This chain uses TRBV19 with TRBJ2-7; perhaps TRBD2 as D (6 bases). The CDR3 totals 14 residues. V lost 3 bases and J lost 2, with 11 bases in between. Germline V gives CDR1 LNHDA, CDR2 SQIVND (reference sequence). The CDR3 nucleotides read TGTGCCAGTAGTATCCAGGAGGGCCCCTACGAGCAGTACTTC. The encoded protein is CASSIQEGPYEQYF.

The genes are TRBV20-1 and TRBJ2-1; perhaps TRBD2 as D (6 bases). Trimming pared 6 bases from V and 10 bases from J, leaving 13 bases between. Germline V gene sequence: CDR1 DFQATT, CDR2 SNEGSKA (reference sequence). The CDR3 runs to 11 residues. CDR3 nucleotide sequence: TGCAGTGCACCTGGACGGGGGGAGCAGTTCTTC. Its translation: CSAPGRGEQFF.

J is TRBJ2-5 and V is TRBV12-3 or TRBV12-4; D unclear. This CDR3 is 11 amino acids long. Trimming pared 3 bases from V and 10 bases from J, leaving 9 bases between. CDR3: CASSLSSVQYF. CDR3 nucleotide sequence: TGTGCCAGCAGTTTGAGCTCGGTCCAGTACTTC.

The CDR3 DNA sequence: TGTGCCAGCAGTAGGCCCCAGGTACATGGCTACACCTTC. Translated, it gives CASSRPQVHGYTF. The chain carries TRBV28 and TRBJ1-2; D is uncertain. V lost 5 bases, J lost 6 bases, and 13 bases lay in between. The CDR3 has 13 residues. Germline assignment: CDR1 MDHEN and CDR2 SYDVKM.

This clone appeared a single time. The rearrangement links TRBV24-1 to TRBJ2-2, with D uncertain. The V end was cut by 12 bases, the J end by 6 bases, with 22 bases between. Germline values: CDR1 KGHDR, CDR2 SFDVKD. The length of the CDR3 is 15 residues. The CDR3 reads CASRSDSNLPGELFF. CDR3 sequence (DNA): TGTGCCTCGAGATCCGACTCGAATCTGCCCGGGGAGCTGTTTTTT.

This chain joins TRBV9 and TRBJ1-1; 8 bases are shared with TRBD1. The CDR3 length is 15 residues. V lost 5 bases to trimming and J lost 5 bases; unmatched junction nucleotides: 11. Looked up from germline, CDR1 is SGDLS and CDR2 is YYNGEE. The CDR3 DNA sequence: TGTGCCAGCAGTCCCGCAGGGGGCAGTGGGACTGAAGCTTTCTTT. It yields the protein CASSPAGGSGTEAFF.

J is TRBJ2-7 and V is TRBV25-1, with D unclear. V lost 3 bases to trimming and J lost 1 base, with 4 bases between them. Looked up from germline, CDR1 is MGHDK and CDR2 is SYGVNS. The CDR3 contains 12 residues. CDR3: CASSDRSYEQYF. In DNA form, the CDR3 reads TGTGCCAGCAGTGATCGGTCCTACGAGCAGTACTTC.

The chain employs TRBV18 and TRBJ2-7; 9 positions agree with TRBD1. This CDR3 contains 15 residues. From germline, CDR1 is KGHSH and CDR2 LQKENI. V gave up 3 bases and J gave up 2 bases; unmatched junction bases: 5. CDR3 nucleotide sequence: TGTGCCAGCTCACCGAGGGGACAGGGTGCCTACGAGCAGTACTTC. Its translation is CASSPRGQGAYEQYF.

The rearrangement uses TRBV18 and TRBJ1-3; weak D call: TRBD1 (5 bases). This CDR3 contains 15 residues. CDR1 is KGHSH and CDR2 is LQKENI in the germline V gene. The V gene lost 5 bases and the J gene lost 4 bases, with 15 bases spanning the gap. As DNA, the CDR3 is TGTGCCAGCTCATTTTCTAAGGACATCGGAAACACCATATATTTT. Translated, it gives CASSFSKDIGNTIYF.

The chain employs TRBV5-8 and TRBJ2-1; 9 positions agree with TRBD2. With 8 bases clipped from V and 9 bases from J, the junction kept 6 bases outside the gene matches. This CDR3 has 12 residues. The germline V gene has CDR1 SGHTS and CDR2 YDEGEE. For the CDR3, the DNA is TGTGCCAGAAAGGGACTAGCCCCTGAGCAGTTCTTC. Translation gives CARKGLAPEQFF.

CDR3 DNA sequence: TGCAGCGTGCCCCGCGGGAGTGCAGATACGCAGTATTTT. Amino acids: CSVPRGSADTQYF. The chain couples TRBV29-1 to TRBJ2-3; TRBD2 matches at 7 bases. Germline V gene sequence: CDR1 SQVTM, CDR2 ANQGSEA. The J segment lost 4 bases and the V segment lost 6 bases, leaving 7 bases of the junction unmatched. This CDR3 is 13 amino acids long.

A single count supports this clone. This chain connects TRBV7-2 to TRBJ2-5; 10 positions agree with TRBD2. The CDR3 length is 17 residues. CDR1 is SGHTA, CDR2 FQGNSA, per germline. After removal of 5 bases from V and 2 bases from J, the junction contained 11 bases not matched to a gene. The CDR3 DNA is TGTGCCAGCAGCACTCAAGCGGGAGGGCCCCTTCAAGAGACCCAGTACTTC. It specifies CASSTQAGGPLQETQYF.

This clone showed up just once. This chain links TRBV7-7 with TRBJ2-7; D is perhaps TRBD1 (5 bases). In germline, CDR1 is SSHAT, CDR2 FNYEAQ (reference sequence). The V and J ends lost 2 bases and 7 bases respectively, with 15 bases between them. This CDR3 has 14 residues. The CDR3 loop is CASSLSPASGEQYF. CDR3 bases: TGTGCCAGCAGCTTATCCCCCGCCTCAGGGGAGCAGTACTTC.

The sample holds a few counts of this clone. CDR3 coding DNA: TGCACCAGCAGCCAAGGCGTAGACAGGGGGAATAATTCACCCCTCCACTTT. Protein: CTSSQGVDRGNNSPLHF. The genes are TRBV1 and TRBJ1-6; TRBD1 is taken as the D call from the table, unchecked against the DNA. TRBV1 is shown as a pseudogene. The CDR3 covers 17 residues.

The CDR3 sequence is CASSLALPGSYNEQFF. CDR3 bases: TGTGCCAGCAGCTTAGCGCTCCCGGGGAGCTACAATGAGCAGTTCTTC. The chain employs TRBV7-6 and TRBJ2-1, with TRBD2 as a possible D gene (5 bases). CDR1 and CDR2 (germline): SGHVS, FNYEAQ. V was clipped by 0 bases and J by 3 bases, with 12 bases between them. The CDR3 has 16 amino acids.

In this sample, this clone turned up a few times. This chain uses TRBV27 with TRBJ2-7; weak D call: TRBD1 (5 bases). CDR3 size: 12 residues. CDR1 is MNHEY, CDR2 SMNVEV, per germline (reference sequence). V lost 4 bases to trimming and J lost 3 bases, with 7 bases between them. This CDR3 reads CASSSRGYEQYF. CDR3 coding DNA: TGTGCCAGCAGTTCTAGGGGCTACGAGCAGTACTTC.